These T cell receptor beta chains were read from a single sample in a study of cytomegalovirus exposure and HLA in healthy donors. The protocol was immunoSEQ multiplex PCR, while the TCRdb copy is restricted to in-frame clones and leaves out a portion. The profile covers 200,000 or so clones, with about 78% appearing a single time and less than 4.5% taken by the ten largest. The sample was PBMCs. These receptors were collected from a male donor in good health and CMV-seronegative. CDR3s include the opening cysteine and the closing phenylalanine or tryptophan. The D gene is left open where the match is weak. Clone size, where shown, is once, few, many, or a class for clones that have expanded.

j_call clone_size d_call v_call cdr3_aa cdr3_nt
TRBJ2-5 NA NA TRBV6-6 CASTPRGGSQETQYF TGTGCCAGCACCCCGAGAGGAGGGTCCCAAGAGACCCAGTACTTC
TRBJ1-4 few NA TRBV6-1 CASSEQGSRGEEKLFF TGTGCCAGCAGTGAACAAGGAAGCAGGGGCGAGGAAAAACTGTTTTTT
TRBJ2-2 few TRBD2 TRBV7-2 CASSLKAGPGELFF TGTGCCAGCAGCCTGAAAGCGGGACCCGGGGAGCTGTTTTTT
TRBJ2-7 NA NA TRBV7-9 CASSPWQGIVNEQYF TGTGCCAGCAGCCCTTGGCAGGGGATAGTCAACGAGCAGTACTTC
TRBJ2-2 NA NA TRBV9 CASSVGLAGTGELFF TGTGCCAGCAGCGTCGGCCTAGCAGGCACCGGGGAGCTGTTTTTT
TRBJ2-1 few NA TRBV29-1 CSVEWTAGNEQFF TGCAGCGTTGAATGGACAGCCGGCAATGAGCAGTTCTTC
TRBJ1-1 few TRBD1 TRBV2 CASQKTGGDTEAFF TGTGCCAGTCAAAAGACAGGGGGGGACACTGAAGCTTTCTTT
TRBJ1-2 NA TRBD1 TRBV5-1 CASSLATGGEGYTF TGCGCCAGCAGCTTGGCTACAGGGGGTGAAGGCTACACCTTC
TRBJ1-1 once TRBD1 TRBV14 CASSRFFDRGMNTEAFF TGTGCCAGCAGCCGATTCTTCGACAGGGGGATGAACACTGAAGCTTTCTTT
TRBJ1-1 once NA TRBV21-1 CASSKVSTPDRENTEAFF TGTGCCAGCAGCAAAGTATCCACCCCCGACAGGGAAAACACTGAAGCTTTCTTT
TRBJ1-2 NA NA TRBV7-9 CASSLFTSDYGYTF TGTGCCAGCAGCCTCTTTACGTCAGACTATGGCTACACCTTC
TRBJ2-7 NA NA TRBV6-4 CASSDSTGPTYEQYF TGTGCCAGCAGTGACTCCACAGGGCCGACCTACGAGCAGTACTTC
TRBJ2-1 NA TRBD1 TRBV18 CASSPMDRVSYNEQFF TGTGCCAGCTCACCAATGGACAGGGTTTCCTACAATGAGCAGTTCTTC
TRBJ1-5 NA NA TRBV19 CASNPTGTHSNQPQHF TGTGCCAGTAATCCGACAGGAACGCATAGCAATCAGCCCCAGCATTTT
TRBJ2-5 once NA TRBV2 CASRNNRQETQYF TGTGCCAGCAGAAATAATAGACAAGAGACCCAGTACTTC
TRBJ2-3 NA NA TRBV7-3 CASSQGLSTDTQYF TGTGCCAGCAGCCAGGGACTGAGCACAGATACGCAGTATTTT
TRBJ2-2 NA NA TRBV21-1 CASSLGTSRYTGELFF TGTGCCAGCAGCCTTGGGACTAGCAGGTACACCGGGGAGCTGTTTTTT
TRBJ1-1 NA NA TRBV11-2 CASSLGALSTEAFF TGTGCCAGCAGCTTAGGGGCCCTTAGTACTGAAGCTTTCTTT
TRBJ2-1 once TRBD2 TRBV27 CASSLSGSLAGGEISEQFF TGTGCCAGCAGTTTATCGGGTAGCCTAGCGGGGGGGGAAATAAGTGAGCAGTTCTTC
TRBJ2-2 NA TRBD1 TRBV28 CASSLGGTGNTGELFF TGTGCCAGCAGTTTAGGGGGGACAGGAAACACCGGGGAGCTGTTTTTT
TRBJ2-7 NA NA TRBV6-1 CASSEGGYEQYF TGTGCCAGCAGTGAAGGCGGCTACGAGCAGTACTTC
TRBJ1-5 NA TRBD1 TRBV2 CASSGGQGAVVPQHF TGTGCCAGCAGTGGCGGACAGGGGGCTGTTGTGCCCCAGCATTTT
TRBJ1-1 once NA TRBV7-3 CASSSYLATEAFF TGTGCCAGCAGCTCCTATCTCGCCACTGAAGCTTTCTTT
TRBJ1-4 few TRBD1 TRBV9 CASSVDRGLFEKLFF TGTGCCAGCAGCGTAGACAGGGGGCTATTTGAAAAACTGTTTTTT
TRBJ2-5 NA NA TRBV6-5 CASSYSFLSQETQYF TGTGCCAGCAGTTACTCCTTCTTGTCCCAAGAGACCCAGTACTTC
TRBJ1-1 few TRBD1 TRBV27 CASSLRTGGGITEAFF TGTGCCAGCAGTTTACGTACAGGGGGTGGTATCACTGAAGCTTTCTTT
TRBJ2-5 NA TRBD1 TRBV5-1 CASSPDRETQYF TGCGCCAGCAGCCCGGACAGGGAGACCCAGTACTTC
TRBJ2-1 once TRBD2 TRBV18 CASSLRGSGTLDEQFF TGTGCCAGCTCACTACGGGGTAGCGGGACTCTAGATGAGCAGTTCTTC
TRBJ2-4 NA TRBD2 TRBV27 CASSTGTSSRGGGIQYF TGTGCCAGCAGTACGGGGACTAGTTCCCGAGGAGGGGGAATTCAGTACTTC
TRBJ2-1 NA TRBD2 TRBV23-1 CASSRKRESSYNEQFF TGCGCCAGCAGTCGAAAGCGGGAAAGCTCCTACAATGAGCAGTTCTTC
TRBJ2-3 NA NA TRBV29-1 CSAETPQGGPDTQYF TGCAGCGCCGAAACCCCACAGGGTGGGCCAGATACGCAGTATTTT
TRBJ2-5 NA NA TRBV29-1 CSVEGQGQETQYF TGCAGCGTTGAGGGGCAGGGTCAGGAGACCCAGTACTTC
TRBJ1-1 NA NA TRBV9 CASSVGSEVYTEAFF TGTGCCAGCAGCGTAGGTTCAGAGGTGTACACTGAAGCTTTCTTT
TRBJ1-5 NA NA TRBV5-6 CASSLRTLVNQPQHF TGTGCCAGCAGCTTGCGGACATTAGTCAATCAGCCCCAGCATTTT
TRBJ1-2 once NA TRBV19 CASSISGQYGYTF TGTGCCAGTAGTATCTCCGGACAATACGGCTACACCTTC
TRBJ2-7 NA NA TRBV5-1 CASSLGSSYEQYF TGCGCCAGCAGCTTGGGTAGCTCCTACGAGCAGTACTTC
TRBJ2-6 NA NA TRBV5-1 CASSLDSPGANVLTF TGCGCCAGCAGCTTGGACAGCCCGGGAGCCAACGTCCTGACTTTC
TRBJ2-2 NA NA TRBV27 CASSLLAGATGELFF TGTGCCAGCAGTTTATTGGCGGGTGCCACCGGGGAGCTGTTTTTT
TRBJ2-3 NA TRBD1 TRBV4-2 CASSQVAPRTGGDFTQYF TGTGCCAGCAGCCAAGTAGCGCCGAGGACAGGGGGCGATTTTACGCAGTATTTT
TRBJ1-3 NA NA TRBV18 CASSSPVSSGNTIYF TGTGCCAGCTCATCGCCAGTTTCCTCTGGAAACACCATATATTTT
TRBJ2-7 NA TRBD1 TRBV12-5 CASGLPPGQGTNFAYEQYF TGTGCTAGTGGTTTGCCCCCAGGACAGGGGACCAACTTTGCCTACGAGCAGTACTTC
TRBJ2-7 once TRBD2 TRBV7-6 CASSFRAAGGPSHEQYF TGTGCCAGCAGCTTTAGGGCGGCGGGAGGCCCTTCCCACGAGCAGTACTTC
TRBJ1-1 NA NA TRBV25-1 CASSLRNEAFF TGTGCCAGCAGTCTCAGGAATGAAGCTTTCTTT
TRBJ2-7 NA NA TRBV2 CASREGQLGGQYF TGTGCCAGCAGGGAAGGACAGCTGGGGGGGCAGTACTTC
TRBJ2-5 NA TRBD2 TRBV7-6 CASSIRGLAQETQYF TGTGCCAGCAGCATTAGGGGACTAGCTCAAGAGACCCAGTACTTC
TRBJ2-5 NA TRBD2 TRBV5-1 CASSLYGTSSQETQYF TGCGCCAGCAGCTTGTACGGGACTAGCTCCCAAGAGACCCAGTACTTC
TRBJ2-7 NA TRBD1 TRBV2 CASKGTQGAEEQYF TGTGCCAGCAAGGGGACACAGGGGGCGGAAGAGCAGTACTTC
TRBJ1-5 NA NA TRBV2 CASSDYRVDDQPQHF TGTGCCAGCAGTGATTACAGGGTGGACGATCAGCCCCAGCATTTT
TRBJ2-7 NA TRBD2 TRBV27 CASSGSGSPYEQYF TGTGCCAGCAGTGGGAGCGGGAGCCCCTACGAGCAGTACTTC
TRBJ2-1 NA TRBD1 TRBV19 CASSPSRQGASHVVF TGTGCCAGTAGTCCCTCCCGACAGGGGGCTAGCCACGTGGTCTTC
TRBJ2-1 NA NA TRBV15 CATSKFLSGSSYNEQFF TGTGCCACCAGCAAGTTCCTTTCAGGATCTTCCTACAATGAGCAGTTCTTC
TRBJ2-7 NA NA TRBV18 CASSPTTTSYEQYF TGTGCCAGCTCACCAACTACGACGTCCTACGAGCAGTACTTC
TRBJ1-2 NA TRBD1 TRBV7-6 CASNPGTGGYGYTF TGTGCCAGCAACCCCGGGACAGGGGGCTATGGCTACACCTTC
TRBJ2-7 NA NA TRBV4-2 CASSDGPRTEGYEQYF TGTGCCAGCAGCGACGGGCCGCGGACAGAAGGCTACGAGCAGTACTTC
TRBJ1-2 NA NA TRBV7-9 CASSSGTDYGYTF TGTGCCAGCAGCTCCGGGACTGACTATGGCTACACCTTC
TRBJ2-4 NA TRBD2 TRBV19 CAIQRGVNIQYF TGTGCCATCCAACGGGGGGTAAACATTCAGTACTTC
TRBJ2-7 NA NA TRBV28 CAVGRGQVSYEQYF TGTGCCGTAGGGAGGGGACAGGTTTCCTACGAGCAGTACTTC
TRBJ2-7 NA NA TRBV20-1 CSASDSYEQYF TGCAGTGCTTCGGACAGCTACGAGCAGTACTTC
TRBJ2-3 NA NA TRBV20-1 CSASPRDTQYF TGCAGTGCTAGTCCCCGGGATACGCAGTATTTT
TRBJ2-7 NA NA TRBV2 CASSEILQAEYEQYF TGTGCCAGCAGTGAAATATTGCAGGCCGAGTACGAGCAGTACTTC